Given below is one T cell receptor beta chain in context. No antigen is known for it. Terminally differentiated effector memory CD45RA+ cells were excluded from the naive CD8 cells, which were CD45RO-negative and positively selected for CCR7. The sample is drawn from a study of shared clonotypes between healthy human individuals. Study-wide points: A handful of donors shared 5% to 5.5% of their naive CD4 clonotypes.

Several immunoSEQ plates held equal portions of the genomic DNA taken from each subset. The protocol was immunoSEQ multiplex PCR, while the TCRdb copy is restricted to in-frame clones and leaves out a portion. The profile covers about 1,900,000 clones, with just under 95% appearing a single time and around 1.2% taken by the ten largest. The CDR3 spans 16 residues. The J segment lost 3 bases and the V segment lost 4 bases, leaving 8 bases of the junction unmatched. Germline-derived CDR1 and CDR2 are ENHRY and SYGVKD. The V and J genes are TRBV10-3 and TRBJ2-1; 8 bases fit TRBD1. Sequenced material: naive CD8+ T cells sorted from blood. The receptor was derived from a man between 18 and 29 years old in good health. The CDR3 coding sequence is TGTGCCATCAGTGGCTCGGACAGGGTGTACTACAATGAGCAGTTCTTC. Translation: CAISGSDRVYYNEQFF.